These T cell receptor beta chains were read from a single sample in a study of long-term antiretroviral therapy in people with HIV. Produced via immunoSEQ multiplex PCR; TCRdb's table is partial and in-frame only. Among 20,000 or so clones listed, 76% were seen once. This specimen consisted of unsorted PBMCs, obtained 0.5 years before starting antiretroviral therapy. Receptors were obtained from a man younger than 35 with HIV. CDR3s include the opening cysteine and the closing phenylalanine or tryptophan. Fields, in order: clone size, J gene, V gene, D gene, CDR3 DNA, CDR3 protein. A D gene is named only where the DNA matches it firmly. Clone sizes are given selectively: once, few, many, or a class where the clone is expanded.

size: -; J: TRBJ2-7; V: TRBV4-3; D: TRBD2; DNA: TGCGCCAGCAGCCAGAGCCTAGCGGCATCCTACGAGCAGTACTTC; CDR3: CASSQSLAASYEQYF
size: few; J: TRBJ2-7; V: TRBV14; D: TRBD1; DNA: TGTGCCAGCAGCCGCAGGACAGGGGCTTCTTACGAGCAGTACTTC; CDR3: CASSRRTGASYEQYF
size: -; J: TRBJ2-7; V: TRBV18; D: -; DNA: TGTGCCAGCTCACCTGGTTACGAGCAGTACTTC; CDR3: CASSPGYEQYF
size: -; J: TRBJ1-3; V: TRBV28; D: -; DNA: TGTGCCAGCGGGCGGATCTCTGGAAACACCATATATTTT; CDR3: CASGRISGNTIYF
size: -; J: TRBJ1-2; V: TRBV5-1; D: -; DNA: TGCGCCAGCAGCCCAATCGGGGACGGCTATGGCTACACCTTC; CDR3: CASSPIGDGYGYTF
size: -; J: TRBJ2-7; V: TRBV27; D: -; DNA: TGTGCCAGCAGTTTATCGTACAGCTCCTACGAGCAGTACTTC; CDR3: CASSLSYSSYEQYF
size: -; J: TRBJ1-1; V: TRBV5-5; D: -; DNA: TGTGCCAGCAGCCCCGGCGGGGGCCAGCGCACTGAAGCTTTCTTT; CDR3: CASSPGGGQRTEAFF
size: -; J: TRBJ2-1; V: TRBV19; D: -; DNA: TGTGCCAGTAGTATAGCTGGTGGCTCCTACAATGAGCAGTTCTTC; CDR3: CASSIAGGSYNEQFF
size: -; J: TRBJ1-1; V: TRBV6-1; D: -; DNA: TGTGCCAGCAGTGAAGTCATGAACACTGAAGCTTTCTTT; CDR3: CASSEVMNTEAFF
size: few; J: TRBJ2-7; V: TRBV19; D: -; DNA: TGTGCCAGTAGTACTCTCCATGGGTTTTCCTACGAGCAGTACTTC; CDR3: CASSTLHGFSYEQYF
size: -; J: TRBJ2-5; V: TRBV6-1; D: -; DNA: TGTGCCAGCAGTGAGGCAACAGGCCAAGAGACCCAGTACTTC; CDR3: CASSEATGQETQYF
size: -; J: TRBJ1-1; V: TRBV5-1; D: TRBD1; DNA: TGCGCCAGCAGCTTGGCGTCTGGGACAGGGTTTGAAGCTTTCTTT; CDR3: CASSLASGTGFEAFF
size: -; J: TRBJ1-3; V: TRBV27; D: -; DNA: TGTGCCAGCAGTCCCACACGGGGTTCCTGGAGTGGAAACACCATATATTTT; CDR3: CASSPTRGSWSGNTIYF
size: -; J: TRBJ1-1; V: TRBV10-2; D: -; DNA: TGCGCCAGCAGTGAATCGGGAAATGAAGCTTTCTTT; CDR3: CASSESGNEAFF
size: -; J: TRBJ2-1; V: TRBV29-1; D: TRBD2; DNA: TGCAGCGTCCCCCGTGGGTGGGGGAGGGCCGGCAATGAGCAGTTCTTC; CDR3: CSVPRGWGRAGNEQFF
size: -; J: TRBJ1-1; V: TRBV5-1; D: -; DNA: TGCGCCAGCAGTTCGTGGGTCGACACTGAAGCTTTCTTT; CDR3: CASSSWVDTEAFF
size: -; J: TRBJ2-2; V: TRBV27; D: -; DNA: TGTGCCAGCAGTTTTTCGGGGCACGGGGAGCTGTTTTTT; CDR3: CASSFSGHGELFF
size: -; J: TRBJ1-1; V: TRBV7-2; D: TRBD1; DNA: TGTGCCAGCAGCTTCGGGACAGGGGGCGCTGAAGCTTTCTTT; CDR3: CASSFGTGGAEAFF
size: -; J: TRBJ1-1; V: TRBV5-4; D: -; DNA: TGTGCCAGCAGCCTCGGGACGGAGGGCGGAGAAGCTTTCTTT; CDR3: CASSLGTEGGEAFF
size: -; J: TRBJ2-7; V: TRBV27; D: -; DNA: TGTGCCAGCAGTCCACAAGGGACTTTCGAGCAGTACTTC; CDR3: CASSPQGTFEQYF
size: -; J: TRBJ2-2; V: TRBV29-1; D: -; DNA: TGCAGCGTTGAAGGAGGTACCGGGGAGCTGTTTTTT; CDR3: CSVEGGTGELFF
size: once; J: TRBJ1-4; V: TRBV5-1; D: TRBD1; DNA: TGCGCCAGCAGCTACGGACAGGGGTGGGCTGAGGATGAAAAACTGTTTTTT; CDR3: CASSYGQGWAEDEKLFF
size: -; J: TRBJ2-1; V: TRBV11-2; D: -; DNA: TGTGCCAGCAGCTCCACTCGAACAGGTAGCACTACGGGCAATGAGCAGTTCTTC; CDR3: CASSSTRTGSTTGNEQFF
size: -; J: TRBJ1-6; V: TRBV27; D: -; DNA: TGTGCCAGCACCAGGACTTATAATTCACCCCTCCACTTT; CDR3: CASTRTYNSPLHF
size: -; J: TRBJ2-2; V: TRBV10-1; D: -; DNA: TGCGCCAGCAGTCCGGCTCCTGTCGTCGGGGAGCTGTTTTTT; CDR3: CASSPAPVVGELFF